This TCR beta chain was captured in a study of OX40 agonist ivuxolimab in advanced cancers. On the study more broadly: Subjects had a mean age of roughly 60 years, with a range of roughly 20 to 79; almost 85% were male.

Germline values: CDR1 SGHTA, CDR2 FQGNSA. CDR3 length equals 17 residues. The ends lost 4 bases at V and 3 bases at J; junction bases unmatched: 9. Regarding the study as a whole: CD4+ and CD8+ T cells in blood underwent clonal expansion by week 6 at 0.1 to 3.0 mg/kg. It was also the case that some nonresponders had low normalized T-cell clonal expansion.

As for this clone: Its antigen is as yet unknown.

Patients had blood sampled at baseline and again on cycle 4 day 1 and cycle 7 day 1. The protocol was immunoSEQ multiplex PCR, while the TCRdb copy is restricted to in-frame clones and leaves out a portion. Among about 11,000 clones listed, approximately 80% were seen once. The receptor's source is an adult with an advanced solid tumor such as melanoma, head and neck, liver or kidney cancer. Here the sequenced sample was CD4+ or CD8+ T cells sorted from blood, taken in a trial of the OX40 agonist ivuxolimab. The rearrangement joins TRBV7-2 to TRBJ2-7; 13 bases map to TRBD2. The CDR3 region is CASSSTSGREGYYEQYF. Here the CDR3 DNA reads TGTGCCAGCAGCTCAACTAGCGGGAGGGAGGGGTACTACGAGCAGTACTTC.